This TCR beta chain came from a study of T cell clonotyping in hematopoietic cell transplantation. The CDR3 has 14 amino acids. Germline assignment: CDR1 SGDLS and CDR2 YYNGEE. V shed 0 bases and J shed 2 bases, with 9 bases lying between them. The time point was: recipient sample about 28 days before transplant, after cytoreduction. TCRdb keeps only in-frame clones here, not all; method: immunoSEQ multiplex PCR. The sample includes 15,000 to 20,000 clones, 77% seen only once; the top ten take around a sixth. The source of this sequence is a man in his 60s with acute myeloid leukemia. Some clones in this sample may be carry-over from other donors' samples. The chain joins TRBV9 to TRBJ2-7; D not resolved. The sample here was peripheral blood mononuclear cells, taken before stem cell transplant. The CDR3: CASSVGWGTYEQYF. The DNA of the CDR3 is TGTGCCAGCAGCGTAGGGTGGGGAACCTACGAGCAGTACTTC.